This T cell receptor beta chain was profiled in a study of technical replicates of blood from a handful of donors. Only in-frame clones appear in the TCRdb table, and some are missing; sequencing was by immunoSEQ multiplex PCR. The table has 80,000 to 95,000 clones, approximately 93% seen once. The sequencing input was T cells isolated from PBMCs. The TCR sequence derives from a human donor in good health.

The DNA for the CDR3 is TGTGCCATCAGAGCAGGGTCGGAAGGCTACACCTTC. It specifies CAIRAGSEGYTF. V and J are TRBV10-3 and TRBJ1-2; the D gene is possibly TRBD1 (5 bases). CDR3 length: 12 amino acids. Deletions cut 6 bases from V and 8 bases from J, with 13 bases between. Germline assignment: CDR1 ENHRY and CDR2 SYGVKD.